The TCR beta chain under discussion was sequenced for a study of early T cells in non-severe SARS-CoV-2 infection. On the study more broadly: Bulk RNA from unsorted whole blood was sequenced; chains were unpaired. Study conclusions and caveats: VDJdb matching, biased toward anti-spike CD8 responses, missed private and CD4 specificities.

Individual cDNA molecules carried attached unique molecular identifiers. TCRdb re-called the 5' RACE reads with MiXCR, one entry per CDR3 protein. This table holds some 96,000 distinct CDR3 sequences, roughly an eighth found once. The CDR3 totals 16 residues. The germline V gene has CDR1 DFQATT and CDR2 SNEGSKA (reference sequence). V dropped 2 bases and J dropped 1 base, with 17 bases sitting between them. Only a few counts were recorded for this clonotype. The antigen is not known. The chain has TRBV20-1 and TRBJ1-1; TRBD1 is a possible D gene (5 bases). The material sequenced was whole blood. The clonotype originates from an adult who was a healthcare worker with PCR-confirmed SARS-CoV-2 infection or an uninfected control (not recorded which). As DNA, the CDR3 is TGCAGTGCTAGAAGGGGAGGGATGTTAGCGAACACTGAAGCTTTCTTT. It encodes CSARRGGMLANTEAFF.